A single T cell receptor beta chain is shown here with its context. Its antigen is unidentified. These data belong to a study of cytomegalovirus exposure and HLA in healthy donors. This PCR relied on a set of 60 Vbeta primers and 13 Jbeta primers. Sequencing used immunoSEQ multiplex PCR; TCRdb keeps in-frame clones, though not all of them. The table shows fewer than 250,000 clones, with about 77% occurring only once. The CDR3 sequence is 16 residues long. Trimming at V came to 6 bases and at J to 3 bases, leaving 8 bases not matched to a gene. Per germline, CDR1 MNHEY and CDR2 SMNVEV (reference sequence). Though probably carrying unrecorded immune exposures, donors were nominally healthy at sampling. Study-wide points: A highly shared variant cluster was judged a likely technical artifact. An analysis that came later showed most CMV-associated TCR beta chains appearing HLA-restricted. A later analysis reportedly found fewer N-insertions in an Asian-associated ancestry cluster than the roughly 670-donor mean.

This chain links TRBV27 with TRBJ1-4; 9 bases are a match to TRBD1. The source material was PBMCs. This receptor was obtained from a young man in good health and CMV-seropositive. CDR3 loop: CASRPTGGRSNEKLFF. CDR3 bases: TGTGCCAGCAGACCAACAGGGGGCAGGTCTAATGAAAAACTGTTTTTT.